The text below deals with one T cell receptor beta chain. The antigen remains unidentified. The data were produced by immunoSEQ multiplex PCR, yet TCRdb's version contains in-frame clones alone and is incomplete. There are roughly 50,000 clones in the sample; roughly 73% occur only once, and approximately 1.8% lies in the top ten. The sample originates from a study of a mutant IDH1 vaccine in newly diagnosed glioma. Overall study: Vaccinations were initiated 4-6 weeks following radiotherapy alone, or were given together with temozolomide cycles. Most had both radiotherapy and temozolomide beforehand; others had only one.

Germline V gene sequence: CDR1 SGHDT, CDR2 YYEEEE. The CDR3 totals 14 residues. V shed 6 bases and J 1 base; nucleotides not matched to a gene: 6. Findings and limits, study-wide: Vaccine-induced immune responses were detected in roughly 92% of patients.

Time point of the sample: week 5, during vaccination. Doses of 300 ug of mutant IDH1 20-mer peptide were given with topical imiquimod. The TCR originated in a woman in her forties with glioma. The V gene is TRBV5-6, the J gene TRBJ2-7; 8 bases line up with TRBD1. Sequencing used PBMCs, obtained from a glioma patient whose treatment included an IDH1 peptide vaccine. The CDR3 is CASNLQGVSYEQYF. As DNA, the CDR3 is TGTGCCAGCAACCTACAGGGGGTATCCTACGAGCAGTACTTC.